Presented here are 29 T cell receptor beta chains from one specimen sequenced in a study of beta chain features in type 1 diabetes (dated by TCRdb to between 2017 and 2018). Library preparation employed the immunoSEQ multiplex PCR assay. The High Capacity cDNA Reverse Transcription Kit was used to reverse transcribe all of the isolated RNA, meaning that expressed TCRB transcripts were what got sequenced. Entries here come from immuneACCESS through TCRdb and include only in-frame sequences with V and J called. Some clones fail to appear in such tables; in the studies checked, an unresolved V gene covers under half of the shortfall, and the cause of the remainder is unknown. For this sample there are 600,000 to 700,000 clones; around an eighth appear just once. Of the sample, around 0.12% falls within the top ten clones. Points the paper makes about the study in general: A moderate but significant shortening of TCRB CDR3 length was observed in type 1 diabetes patients in all four CD4+ subsets.

Their specific antigens are unknown. The sample taken for sequencing was naive CD4+ T cells from blood. The sample's cell subset or site, from its label and the paper: true naive CD4+ T cells. The receptors come from a man younger than 40 with type 1 diabetes.

This chain connects TRBV9 to TRBJ1-2, with D perhaps TRBD1 (6 bases). The V and J ends lost 4 bases and 3 bases respectively, with 19 bases between them. The CDR3 spans 16 residues. Germline values: CDR1 SGDLS, CDR2 YYNGEE. CDR3 in amino acids: CASSSRTVFHDYGYTF. The CDR3 region has the DNA TGTGCCAGCAGCTCCCGGACAGTTTTCCATGACTATGGCTACACCTTC.

The chain employs TRBV9 and TRBJ2-5; weak D call: TRBD1 (5 bases). This CDR3 is built from 16 residues. Germline CDR1 SGDLS, CDR2 YYNGEE. The germline V and J ends were trimmed by 0 bases and 4 bases, with 16 bases remaining between them. CDR3: CASSVGWQGLRETQYF. CDR3 in DNA: TGTGCCAGCAGCGTAGGGTGGCAGGGTCTCCGAGAGACCCAGTACTTC.

This clone was counted a few times. The chain is built from TRBV5-6 and TRBJ1-6, with 9 bases aligning to TRBD1. V gave up 4 bases and J gave up 10 bases; unmatched junction bases: 6. Germline CDR1 and CDR2: SGHDT and YYEEEE. The CDR3 consists of 14 residues. This CDR3 reads CASSGTGIRSPLHF. In DNA, the CDR3 is TGTGCCAGCAGCGGGACAGGGATACGGTCACCCCTCCACTTT.

In this sample, this clone turned up a few times. The gene calls are TRBV13 and TRBJ2-5; D might be TRBD2 (6 bases). CDR1 and CDR2 from the germline V gene are PRHDT and FYEKMQ (reference sequence). This CDR3 is 13 amino acids long. V was pared by 2 bases and J by 5 bases, with 9 bases between. Here the CDR3 reads CASSLKGRETQYF. The CDR3 nucleotides are TGTGCCAGCAGCTTAAAGGGGAGGGAGACCCAGTACTTC.

The genes are TRBV10-3 and TRBJ2-7; D not certain. Germline assignment: CDR1 ENHRY and CDR2 SYGVKD. The V end was cut by 3 bases, the J end by 3 bases, with 9 bases between. The CDR3 is 13 amino acids. DNA for the CDR3: TGTGCCATCAGTGAAGGTAGGGTCTACGAGCAGTACTTC. This sequence encodes CAISEGRVYEQYF.

This clone appeared a few times. This chain links TRBV6-1 with TRBJ1-6, with 8 bases matching TRBD1. The CDR3 is 15 amino acids. Germline V CDR1 and CDR2: MNHNS, SASEGT. With V trimmed by 3 bases and J by 13 bases, 11 bases remained unmatched. CDR3 amino acids: CASSDISGGEKPLHF. In nucleotides, the CDR3 is TGTGCCAGCAGTGATATTTCAGGGGGCGAGAAGCCCCTCCACTTT.

This clone showed up just once. The genes are TRBV7-3 and TRBJ1-1; tentatively, D is TRBD1 (5 bases). This CDR3 has 13 residues. Germline-derived CDR1 and CDR2 are SGHTA and FQGTGA. V shed 5 bases and J shed 2 bases, with 9 bases lying between them. This CDR3 reads CASSTQGNTEAFF. CDR3 in DNA: TGTGCCAGCAGCACCCAGGGAAACACTGAAGCTTTCTTT.

This chain links TRBV11-3 with TRBJ2-2, with D hard to call. The CDR3 is 14 amino acids. V was shortened by 2 bases and J by 6 bases, with 10 bases between the two germline ends. Germline V gene data show CDR1 as SGHNT and CDR2 as YENEEA. The CDR3 DNA follows: TGTGCCAGCAGCTTAATCCCCCGGCCCGGGGAGCTGTTTTTT. Translated, it gives CASSLIPRPGELFF.

This clone was detected a few times. The V gene is TRBV19, the J gene TRBJ2-2; tentatively, D is TRBD1 (5 bases). Germline CDR1 and CDR2: LNHDA and SQIVND (reference sequence). This CDR3 comprises 14 residues. Trimming cost V 3 bases and J 4 bases, with 9 bases left between them. CDR3 DNA: TGTGCCAGTAGTATCTCAACAGGCACCGGGGAGCTGTTTTTT. Translation gives CASSISTGTGELFF.

V is TRBV9 and J is TRBJ1-4, with D possibly matching TRBD1 (5 bases). V gave up 1 base and J gave up 8 bases, with 15 bases separating them. CDR1 is SGDLS, CDR2 YYNGEE, per germline. This CDR3 comprises 15 residues. This chain's CDR3 is CASSVRGDWDEKLFF. The CDR3 DNA is TGTGCCAGCAGCGTAAGGGGTGATTGGGACGAAAAACTGTTTTTT.

The V gene is TRBV10-3, the J gene TRBJ2-6; D is perhaps TRBD1 (6 bases). Looked up from germline, CDR1 is ENHRY and CDR2 is SYGVKD. CDR3 length equals 15 residues. Trimming removed 6 bases at V and 2 bases at J, with 11 bases between. The CDR3 loop is CAISQGGTGANVLTF. DNA for the CDR3: TGTGCCATCAGCCAAGGGGGTACTGGGGCCAACGTCCTGACTTTC.

The rearrangement uses TRBV9 and TRBJ2-2, with D tentatively TRBD1 (6 bases). The CDR3 runs to 15 residues. Trimming removed 3 bases at V and 3 bases at J, with 12 bases between. Germline V gene lookup returns CDR1 SGDLS and CDR2 YYNGEE. The CDR3 spells CASSGEQGYTGELFF. CDR3 nucleotides: TGTGCCAGCAGCGGTGAACAGGGATACACCGGGGAGCTGTTTTTT. The whole variable domain, filled in from reference TRBV9 and TRBJ2-2, reads DSGVTQTPKHLITATGQRVTLRCSPRSGDLSVYWYQQSLDQGLQFLIQYYNGEERAKGNILERFSAQQFPDLHSELNLSSLELGDSALYFCASSGEQGYTGELFFGEGSRLTVL.

The CDR3 bases are TGTGCCAGCAGCTTAGCGAACAGGGGCACGGGCTACACCTTC. Translating it yields CASSLANRGTGYTF. This chain joins TRBV7-2 and TRBJ1-2; 7 bases align to TRBD1. The germline V gene encodes CDR1 SGHTA and CDR2 FQGNSA. V gave up 0 bases and J gave up 8 bases; unmatched junction bases: 6. The CDR3 is 14 amino acids.

This rearrangement joins TRBV6-5 to TRBJ1-2; the D gene is possibly TRBD1 (6 bases). Looked up from germline, CDR1 is MNHEY and CDR2 is SVGAGI. The V gene lost 4 bases and the J gene lost 8 bases, with 11 bases spanning the gap. CDR3 size: 12 residues. CDR3 coding DNA: TGTGCCAGCAGTTTACAGGGAGGCGGCTACACCTTC. Translating it yields CASSLQGGGYTF.

This clone occurred a few times. The chain couples TRBV10-3 to TRBJ2-7; possible D gene TRBD1, 5 bases. V was clipped by 6 bases and J by 1 base, with 16 bases between them. This CDR3 contains 15 residues. Germline CDR1 reads ENHRY; CDR2 reads SYGVKD. Here the CDR3 DNA reads TGTGCCATCAGGCCCTCCCAGGGTCAGTCCTACGAGCAGTACTTC. It translates to CAIRPSQGQSYEQYF.

The chain is built from TRBV15 and TRBJ2-3, with D possibly being TRBD2 (5 bases). Germline V CDR1 and CDR2: LNHNV, YYDKDF (reference sequence). The V gene lost 0 bases and the J gene lost 8 bases, with 6 bases spanning the gap. This CDR3 region has 12 residues. CDR3 loop: CATSREGSTQYF. CDR3 in DNA: TGTGCCACCAGCAGAGAGGGGAGTACGCAGTATTTT.

The chain uses TRBV7-6 and TRBJ2-5; 7 bases align to TRBD1. V gave up 5 bases and J gave up 5 bases; unmatched junction bases: 23. Germline V lookup: CDR1 SGHVS, CDR2 FNYEAQ. This CDR3 comprises 19 residues. CDR3 sequence (DNA): TGTGCCAGCAGCCTAGGGATTTTCCGGGACAGCACATTTCGTGAGACCCAGTACTTC. This gives the protein CASSLGIFRDSTFRETQYF. The full variable domain, completed using reference TRBV7-6 and TRBJ2-5, is GAGVSQSPRYKVTKRGQDVALRCDPISGHVSLYWYRQALGQGPEFLTYFNYEAQQDKSGLPNDRFSAERPEGSISTLTIQRTEQRDSAMYRCASSLGIFRDSTFRETQYFGPGTRLLVL.

The chain links TRBV4-2 to TRBJ2-5; tentatively, D is TRBD2 (7 bases). This CDR3 has 14 amino acids. Germline lookup yields CDR1 LGHNA and CDR2 YNFKEQ. V lost 4 bases and J 4 bases, leaving 13 bases between the germline ends. The CDR3 DNA follows: TGTGCCAGCAGCCTGTGGGGGGGCGGAGAGACCCAGTACTTC. This translates into CASSLWGGGETQYF.

The sample holds a few counts of this clone. This chain connects TRBV7-2 to TRBJ2-2; no reliable D call. The CDR3 is made up of 13 amino acids. CDR1 is SGHTA, CDR2 FQGNSA, per germline. V was trimmed by 2 bases and J by 6 bases, leaving 7 bases between them. DNA for the CDR3: TGTGCCAGCAGCTTAAGTAACTCCGGGGAGCTGTTTTTT. Protein product: CASSLSNSGELFF.

This clone has just a few counts. V is TRBV6-1 and J is TRBJ2-7; the D gene is possibly TRBD2 (7 bases). Deletions cut 7 bases from V and 2 bases from J, with 18 bases between. Germline CDR1 and CDR2: MNHNS and SASEGT. CDR3 length: 15 amino acids. The CDR3 region has the DNA TGTGCCAGCACTCCAGGGGTGGCGGGGGCCTACGAGCAGTACTTC. Protein product: CASTPGVAGAYEQYF.

Of note for this clone: Distinct nucleotide sequences in the sample also encode this CDR3. The chain recombines TRBV7-9 with TRBJ1-2; TRBD1 matches at 7 bases. V lost 4 bases to trimming and J lost 4 bases; unmatched junction nucleotides: 3. Per germline, CDR1 SEHNR and CDR2 FQNEAQ (reference sequence). The CDR3 is 13 residues long. The CDR3 region has the DNA TGTGCCAGCAGCTCCGGGACAGCCTATGGCTACACCTTC. It encodes CASSSGTAYGYTF.

This clone was detected only a few times. CDR3 sequence: CASSQEDRGYNSPLHF. In DNA form, the CDR3 reads TGCGCCAGCAGCCAAGAGGACCGAGGCTATAATTCACCCCTCCACTTT. The V and J genes are TRBV4-3 and TRBJ1-6; D is uncertain. This CDR3 is 16 amino acids long. The V end was cut by 0 bases, the J end by 3 bases, with 9 bases between. CDR1 LGHNA and CDR2 YSLEER come from the germline V gene.

Notes on this clone: Distinct nucleotide sequences in the sample also encode this CDR3. This chain uses TRBV9 with TRBJ1-2; 8 bases are a match to TRBD1. With V trimmed by 4 bases and J by 5 bases, 7 bases remained unmatched. The CDR3 is 14 amino acids. Per the germline V gene, CDR1 is SGDLS and CDR2 is YYNGEE. The CDR3 DNA reads TGTGCCAGCAGCTTCGGACAGGGCGATTATGGCTACACCTTC. Protein product: CASSFGQGDYGYTF.

This chain connects TRBV29-1 to TRBJ2-5, with 8 nucleotides matching TRBD2. From germline, CDR1 is SQVTM and CDR2 ANQGSEA. The CDR3 is made up of 14 amino acids. Trimming removed 5 bases from V and 3 bases from J; junction bases left unmatched: 8. The CDR3 reads CSVMRGVPEETQYF. CDR3 coding DNA: TGCAGCGTTATGCGGGGGGTCCCCGAAGAGACCCAGTACTTC.

There are a few counts of this clone. The chain carries TRBV6-6 and TRBJ2-7; TRBD2 agrees at 8 bases. The V gene end was trimmed by 5 bases and the J gene end by 6 bases; junction bases not matched to a gene: 6. The CDR3 contains 13 residues. Germline V lookup: CDR1 MNHNY, CDR2 SVGAGI (reference sequence). The CDR3 spells CASSGTRNGEQYF. CDR3 in DNA: TGTGCCAGCAGTGGGACTAGGAACGGCGAGCAGTACTTC.

A few counts support this clone. The chain links TRBV7-2 to TRBJ1-1; TRBD1 aligns across 7 bases. The junction had 10 bases not matched to a gene; V was cut back by 6 bases and J by 0 bases. Germline assignment: CDR1 SGHTA and CDR2 FQGNSA. This CDR3 has 16 residues. As DNA, the CDR3 is TGTGCCAGCAGTTTTGGACAGGTGCTAATGAACACTGAAGCTTTCTTT. Encoded protein: CASSFGQVLMNTEAFF.

This clone was seen at least ten times. The chain employs TRBV19 and TRBJ1-1; 10 positions agree with TRBD1. The CDR3 is 16 residues long. Germline assignment: CDR1 LNHDA and CDR2 SQIVND (reference sequence). V shed 3 bases and J 0 bases; nucleotides not matched to a gene: 4. The CDR3 region has the DNA TGTGCCAGTAGTATTTGGACAGGGGGTGTGAACACTGAAGCTTTCTTT. Translating it yields CASSIWTGGVNTEAFF.

The chain links TRBV18 to TRBJ2-2, with D unresolved. Per the germline V gene, CDR1 is KGHSH and CDR2 is LQKENI. Trimming removed 0 bases at V and 2 bases at J, with 7 bases between. The CDR3 sequence is 15 residues long. The DNA for the CDR3 is TGTGCCAGCTCACCACCGAACAGTAACACCGGGGAGCTGTTTTTT. Translating gives CASSPPNSNTGELFF.

This clone was counted between two and nine times. The rearrangement joins TRBV18 to TRBJ1-2; D not resolved. Trimming took 3 bases from V and 2 from J, leaving 31 bases between them. Per the germline V gene, CDR1 is KGHSH and CDR2 is LQKENI. The CDR3 extends over 21 amino acids. This chain's CDR3 is CASSPNLNWGLVGVGNYGYTF. CDR3 in DNA: TGTGCCAGCTCACCGAACTTGAACTGGGGTTTAGTCGGTGTGGGGAACTATGGCTACACCTTC.